This T cell receptor (beta chain) emerged from a study of T cell changes during pregnancy in multiple sclerosis. This CDR3 is built from 15 residues. With 4 bases clipped from V and 7 bases from J, the junction kept 10 bases outside the gene matches. Per germline, CDR1 SGDLS and CDR2 YYNGEE. The method was immunoSEQ multiplex PCR; TCRdb's version includes in-frame clones alone and lacks a portion of them. Among some 20,000 clones, 75% to 90% were seen once, and the ten largest hold approximately 5%. This chain uses TRBV9 with TRBJ1-2; the match to TRBD1 covers 10 bases. The sequence derives from a female donor in good health, enrolled as a control in a pregnancy study. The sample consisted of CD8+ T cells from peripheral blood mononuclear cells, taken after pregnancy. Written as DNA, the CDR3 is TGTGCCAGCAGCCCGGAGAGGACAGGGGGAGGTGGCTACACCTTC. Translation gives CASSPERTGGGGYTF.